This T cell receptor (beta chain) comes out of a study of blood T cell repertoires in COVID-19. Study information: Whether acute or convalescent, the COVID-19 samples came from the United States, Italy and Spain.

The sample holds a few counts of this clone. CDR1 LGHDT and CDR2 YNNKEL come from the germline V gene (reference sequence). This CDR3 is built from 12 residues. The V and J ends lost 4 bases and 7 bases respectively, with 8 bases between them. How the authors handled the data: Nucleated cell number was recorded as an estimate derived from reference gene primer amplification. Profiled with immunoSEQ multiplex PCR; TCRdb holds only in-frame clones, not every one. D and trimming were read from the DNA, whereas the V and J calls and clone size are those reported in that table. Here the sample spans 170,000 or so clones, around 83% being singletons.

The chain has TRBV3-1 (or the pseudogene TRBV3-2) and TRBJ2-1; D possibly corresponds to TRBD1 (5 bases). The source of this sequence is a woman aged 70-85 years with COVID-19, enrolled during active disease. The sequencing input was peripheral blood. The CDR3 sequence is CASSPDSNEQFF. The DNA for the CDR3 is TGTGCCAGCAGCCCTGACAGTAATGAGCAGTTCTTC.